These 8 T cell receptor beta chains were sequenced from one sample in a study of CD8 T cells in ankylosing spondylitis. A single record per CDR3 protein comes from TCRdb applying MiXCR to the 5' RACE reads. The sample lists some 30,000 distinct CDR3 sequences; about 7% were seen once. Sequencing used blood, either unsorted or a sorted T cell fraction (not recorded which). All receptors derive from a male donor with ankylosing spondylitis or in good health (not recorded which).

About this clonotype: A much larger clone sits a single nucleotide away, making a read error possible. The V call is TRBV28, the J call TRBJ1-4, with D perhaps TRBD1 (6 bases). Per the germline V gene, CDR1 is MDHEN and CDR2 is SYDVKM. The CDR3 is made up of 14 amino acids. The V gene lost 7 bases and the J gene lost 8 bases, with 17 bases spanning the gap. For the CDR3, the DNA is TGTGCCAGCAATGGTGGCAGGGGTTACGAAAAACTGTTTTTT. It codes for CASNGGRGYEKLFF.

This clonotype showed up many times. The CDR3 coding sequence is TGTGCCACCGGGGTGCCGGGACTACGCGGGGATGAGCAGTTCTTC. Protein product: CATGVPGLRGDEQFF. The rearrangement joins TRBV24-1 to TRBJ2-1; 7 bases are a match to TRBD2. The junction had 15 bases not matched to a gene; V was cut back by 9 bases and J by 8 bases. Looked up from germline, CDR1 is KGHDR and CDR2 is SFDVKD. The CDR3 spans 15 residues.

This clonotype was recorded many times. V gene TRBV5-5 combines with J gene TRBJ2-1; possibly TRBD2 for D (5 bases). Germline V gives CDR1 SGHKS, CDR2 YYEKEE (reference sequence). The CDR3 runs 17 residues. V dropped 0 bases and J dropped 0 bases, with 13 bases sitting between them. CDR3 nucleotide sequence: TGTGCCAGCAGCTTGGGTTCCGGGGTCAGCTCCTACAATGAGCAGTTCTTC. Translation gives CASSLGSGVSSYNEQFF.

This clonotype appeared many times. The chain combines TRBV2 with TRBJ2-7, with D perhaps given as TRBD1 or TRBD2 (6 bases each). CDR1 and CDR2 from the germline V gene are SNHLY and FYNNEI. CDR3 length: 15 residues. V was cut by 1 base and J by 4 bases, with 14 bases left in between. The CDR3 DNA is TGTGCCAGCAGTGAAGGTCCCGGGGGCGGGTACGAGCAGTACTTC. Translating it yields CASSEGPGGGYEQYF.

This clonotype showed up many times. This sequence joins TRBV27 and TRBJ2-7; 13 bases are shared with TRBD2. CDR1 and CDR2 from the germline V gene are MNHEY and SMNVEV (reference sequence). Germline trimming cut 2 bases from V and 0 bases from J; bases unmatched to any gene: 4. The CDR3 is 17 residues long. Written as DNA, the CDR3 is TGTGCCAGCAGTTTAAGACTAGCGGGAGGAAACTCCTACGAGCAGTACTTC. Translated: CASSLRLAGGNSYEQYF.

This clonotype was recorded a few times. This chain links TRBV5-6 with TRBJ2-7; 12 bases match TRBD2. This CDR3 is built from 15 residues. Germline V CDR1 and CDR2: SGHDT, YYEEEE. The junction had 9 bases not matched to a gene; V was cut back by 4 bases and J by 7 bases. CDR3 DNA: TGTGCCAGCAGCGCGCTGACTAGCGGGAGCCGGGAGCAGTACTTC. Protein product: CASSALTSGSREQYF.

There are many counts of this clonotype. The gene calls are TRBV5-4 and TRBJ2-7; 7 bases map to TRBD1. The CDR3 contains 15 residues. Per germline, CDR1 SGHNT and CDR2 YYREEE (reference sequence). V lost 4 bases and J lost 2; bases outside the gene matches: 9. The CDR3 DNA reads TGTGCCAGCAGCCAACTCGGGACAGAGACCTACGAGCAGTACTTC. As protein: CASSQLGTETYEQYF. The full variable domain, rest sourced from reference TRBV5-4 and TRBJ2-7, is ETGVTQSPTHLIKTRGQQVTLRCSSQSGHNTVSWYQQALGQGPQFIFQYYREEENGRGNFPPRFSGLQFPNYSSELNVNALELDDSALYLCASSQLGTETYEQYFGPGTRLTVT.

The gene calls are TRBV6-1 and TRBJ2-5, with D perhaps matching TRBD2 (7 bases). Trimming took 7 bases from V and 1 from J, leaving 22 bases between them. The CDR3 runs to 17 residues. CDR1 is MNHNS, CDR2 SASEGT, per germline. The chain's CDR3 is CASTFPPGGPLQETQYF. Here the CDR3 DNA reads TGTGCCAGCACCTTCCCGCCCGGGGGGCCCCTCCAAGAGACCCAGTACTTC.